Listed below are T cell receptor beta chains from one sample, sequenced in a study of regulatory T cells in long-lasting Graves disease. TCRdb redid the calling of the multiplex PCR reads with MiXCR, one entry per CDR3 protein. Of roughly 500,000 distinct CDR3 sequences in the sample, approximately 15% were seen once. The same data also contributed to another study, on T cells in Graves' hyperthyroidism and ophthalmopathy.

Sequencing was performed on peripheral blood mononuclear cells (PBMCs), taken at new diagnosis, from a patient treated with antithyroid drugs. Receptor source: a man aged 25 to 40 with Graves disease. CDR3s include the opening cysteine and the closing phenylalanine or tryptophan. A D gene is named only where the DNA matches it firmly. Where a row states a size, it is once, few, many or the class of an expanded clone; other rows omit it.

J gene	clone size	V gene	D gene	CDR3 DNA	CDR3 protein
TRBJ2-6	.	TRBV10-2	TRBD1	TGCGCCAGCGGGGACAGAGACTCTGGGGCCAACGTCCTGACTTTC	CASGDRDSGANVLTF
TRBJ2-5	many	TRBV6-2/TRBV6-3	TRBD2	TGTGCCGTACGAGCTGGGACTACAAGACAAGAGACCCAGTACTTC	CAVRAGTTRQETQYF
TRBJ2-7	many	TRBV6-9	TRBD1	TGTGCCAGCAGTTTTTCCCTGGGACAGGGGTCCCTAAGCTCCTACGAGCAGTACTTC	CASSFSLGQGSLSSYEQYF
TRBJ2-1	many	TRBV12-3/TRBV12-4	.	TGTGCCAGCAGTTTAGCGCAGATGAATTCCAATGAGCAGTTCTTC	CASSLAQMNSNEQFF
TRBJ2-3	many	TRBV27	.	TGTGCCAGCAGTTTATCGGGAGATACGCAGTATTTT	CASSLSGDTQYF
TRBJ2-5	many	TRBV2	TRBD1	TGTGCCAGCAGTAACAGGGGGCCCCGAGAGACCCAGTACTTC	CASSNRGPRETQYF
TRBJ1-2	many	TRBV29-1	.	TGCAGCGTTGAGGCCCAGGGGAGGTATGGCTACACCTTC	CSVEAQGRYGYTF
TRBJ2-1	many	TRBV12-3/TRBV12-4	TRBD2	TGTGCCAGCACTTTAGGGACTAGCGAGCAGTTCTTC	CASTLGTSEQFF
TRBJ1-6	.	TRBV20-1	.	TGCAGTGCTAGGGAGACCTCGGGGTCCTATAATTCACCCCTCCACTTT	CSARETSGSYNSPLHF
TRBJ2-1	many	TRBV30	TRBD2	TGTGCCTGGCTGGCGGTCAGCGGGAGGAAGAACAATGAGCAGTTCTTC	CAWLAVSGRKNNEQFF
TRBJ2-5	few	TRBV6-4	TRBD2	TGTGCCAGCAGTGAGGGACTAGCGAAAGAGACCCAGTACTTC	CASSEGLAKETQYF
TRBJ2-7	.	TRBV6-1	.	TGTGCCACCGGCCAGACGGGGCAGTACTTC	CATGQTGQYF
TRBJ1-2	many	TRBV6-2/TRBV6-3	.	TGTGCCAGCAGTTCCGATCCTCGGGGCTATGGCTACACCTTC	CASSSDPRGYGYTF
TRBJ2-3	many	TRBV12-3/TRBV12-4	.	TGTGCCAGCAGCTCCCACACAGATACGCAGTATTTT	CASSSHTDTQYF
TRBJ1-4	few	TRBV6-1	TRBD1	TGTGCCAGCAGTGTAGGAGCAGGGGGTGAAAAACTGTTTTTT	CASSVGAGGEKLFF
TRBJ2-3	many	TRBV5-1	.	TGCGCCAGCAGCCAGGGGACTACAGATACGCAGTATTTT	CASSQGTTDTQYF
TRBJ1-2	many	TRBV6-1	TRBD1	TGTGCCAGCAGTGAAGAGCTCGGGACAGAAAGATTTGGCTACACCTTC	CASSEELGTERFGYTF
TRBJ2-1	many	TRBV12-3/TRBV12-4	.	TGTGCCAGCAGTTTAGCGGAGGCCTACAATGAGCAGTTCTTC	CASSLAEAYNEQFF
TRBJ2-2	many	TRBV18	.	TGTGCCAGCTCAACTCAGGCCGCCGGGGAGCTGTTTTTT	CASSTQAAGELFF
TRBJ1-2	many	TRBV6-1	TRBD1	TGTGCCAGCAGCCTGGGACAGGCAAACTATGGCTACACCTTC	CASSLGQANYGYTF
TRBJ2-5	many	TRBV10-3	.	TGTGCCATGGCAGAGGGGGGCCAAGAGACCCAGTACTTC	CAMAEGGQETQYF
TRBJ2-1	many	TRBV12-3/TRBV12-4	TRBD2	TGTGCCAGCAGTTTAGGTGCGGGAGCTGCGCAGTTCTTC	CASSLGAGAAQFF
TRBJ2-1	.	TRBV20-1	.	TGCAGTGCTAGAAAGCCTCCTGAGCAGTTCTTC	CSARKPPEQFF
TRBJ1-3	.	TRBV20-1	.	TGCAGTGCTAGAGAGGGGTGGGGCTCTGGAAACACCATATATTTT	CSAREGWGSGNTIYF
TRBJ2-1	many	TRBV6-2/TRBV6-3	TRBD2	TGTGCCAGCAGTTATCGGCTAGCGGGAACCTACAATGAGCAGTTCTTC	CASSYRLAGTYNEQFF
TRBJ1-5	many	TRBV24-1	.	TGTGCCACCAGTGATCCTAGGACAGATTCTAGCAATCAGCCCCAGCATTTT	CATSDPRTDSSNQPQHF
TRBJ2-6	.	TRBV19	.	TGTGCCAGTAGTGAGGCGGCCTCTGGGGCCAACGTCCTGACTTTC	CASSEAASGANVLTF
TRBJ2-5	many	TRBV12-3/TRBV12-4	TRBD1	TGTGCCAGCAGACATGGACAGGGTGCTGAAGAGACCCAGTACTTC	CASRHGQGAEETQYF
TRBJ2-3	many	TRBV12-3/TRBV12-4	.	TGTGCCAGCAGTTGGGGGCCGGGGGTGGGCACAGATACGCAGTATTTT	CASSWGPGVGTDTQYF
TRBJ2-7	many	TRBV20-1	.	TGCAGTGCTACAGAAGGCACCAGGATTGCATGGACGGACGAGCAGTACTTC	CSATEGTRIAWTDEQYF
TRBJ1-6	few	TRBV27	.	TGTGCCAGCAAGGCGGATAGCAGGGGTTATTCACCCCTCCACTTT	CASKADSRGYSPLHF
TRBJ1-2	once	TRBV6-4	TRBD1	TGTGCCAGCAGTGCTCGACAGGGGACCTCAACCCATGGCTACACCTTC	CASSARQGTSTHGYTF
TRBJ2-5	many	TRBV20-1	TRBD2	TGCAGTGCTCCCAGGGAGGGGCGGGAGACCCAGTACTTC	CSAPREGRETQYF
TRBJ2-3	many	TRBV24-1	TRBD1	TGTGCCACCACCTTGGGACAGGCCGGACCCTCAGATACGCAGTATTTT	CATTLGQAGPSDTQYF
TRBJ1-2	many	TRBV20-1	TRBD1	TGCAGTGCGAGGACAGGGGGCGTCTATGGCTACACCTTC	CSARTGGVYGYTF
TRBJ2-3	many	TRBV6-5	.	TGTGCCAGCAGTTACTCTGTGGGACGGAACACAGATACGCAGTATTTT	CASSYSVGRNTDTQYF
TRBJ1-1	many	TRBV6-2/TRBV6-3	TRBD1	TGTGCCAGCAGTCCTCGGACAGGAACGGGAGGAACTGAAGCTTTCTTT	CASSPRTGTGGTEAFF
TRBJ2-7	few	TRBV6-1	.	TGTGCCAGTAGGGACTCTGCGCAGTACTTC	CASRDSAQYF
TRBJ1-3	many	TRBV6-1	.	TGTGCCAGCGCGGGCTCTGGAAACACCATATATTTT	CASAGSGNTIYF
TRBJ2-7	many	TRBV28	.	TGTGCCAGCAGACGGGACAACTACGAGCAGTACTTC	CASRRDNYEQYF
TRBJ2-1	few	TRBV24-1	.	TGTGCCACCAGTGACGCCACAGGCGGAAAATACAATGAGCAGTTCTTC	CATSDATGGKYNEQFF
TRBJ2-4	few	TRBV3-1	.	TGTGCCAGCAGCCAAGAGACACACCTAGCCAAAAACATTCAGTACTTC	CASSQETHLAKNIQYF